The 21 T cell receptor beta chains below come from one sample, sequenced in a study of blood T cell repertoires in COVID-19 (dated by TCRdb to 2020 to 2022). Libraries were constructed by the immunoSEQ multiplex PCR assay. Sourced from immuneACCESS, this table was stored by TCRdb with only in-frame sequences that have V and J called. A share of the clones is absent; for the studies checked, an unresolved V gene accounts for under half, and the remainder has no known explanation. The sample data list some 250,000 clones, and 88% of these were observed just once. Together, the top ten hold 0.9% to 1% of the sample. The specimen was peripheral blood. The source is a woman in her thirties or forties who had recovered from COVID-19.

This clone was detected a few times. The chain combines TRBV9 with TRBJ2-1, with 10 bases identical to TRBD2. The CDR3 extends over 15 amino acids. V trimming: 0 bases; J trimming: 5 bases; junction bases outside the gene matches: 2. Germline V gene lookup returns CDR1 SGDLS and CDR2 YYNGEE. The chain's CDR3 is CASSVGTSGNNEQFF. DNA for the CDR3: TGTGCCAGCAGCGTAGGGACTAGCGGTAACAATGAGCAGTTCTTC.

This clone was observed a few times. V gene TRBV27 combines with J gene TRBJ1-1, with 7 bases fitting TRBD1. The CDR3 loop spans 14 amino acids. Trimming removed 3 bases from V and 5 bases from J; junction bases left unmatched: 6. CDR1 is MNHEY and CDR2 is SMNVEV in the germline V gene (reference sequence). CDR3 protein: CASSLAQGVTEAFF. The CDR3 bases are TGTGCCAGCAGTTTGGCGCAGGGGGTAACTGAAGCTTTCTTT.

The CDR3 DNA reads as TGTGCCAGCTCACCGCCAGGGACTAGAAACACCGGGGAGCTGTTTTTT. Translating gives CASSPPGTRNTGELFF. The genes are TRBV18 and TRBJ2-2; 8 bases match TRBD2. V gave up 3 bases and J gave up 2 bases; unmatched junction bases: 5. Per germline, CDR1 KGHSH and CDR2 LQKENI. The CDR3 spans 16 residues.

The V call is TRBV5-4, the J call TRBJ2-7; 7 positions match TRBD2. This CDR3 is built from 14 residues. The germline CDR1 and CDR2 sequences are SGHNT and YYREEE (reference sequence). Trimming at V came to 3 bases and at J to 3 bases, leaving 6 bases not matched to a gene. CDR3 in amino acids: CASSSGLKNYEQYF. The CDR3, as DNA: TGTGCCAGCAGCTCGGGACTAAAGAACTACGAGCAGTACTTC.

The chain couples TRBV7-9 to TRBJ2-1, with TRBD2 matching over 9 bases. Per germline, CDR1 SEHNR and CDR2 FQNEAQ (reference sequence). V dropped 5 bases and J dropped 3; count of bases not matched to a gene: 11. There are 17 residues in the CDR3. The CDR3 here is CASSPPPGSGSYNEQFF. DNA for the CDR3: TGTGCCAGCAGCCCACCCCCGGGTAGCGGGAGCTACAATGAGCAGTTCTTC.

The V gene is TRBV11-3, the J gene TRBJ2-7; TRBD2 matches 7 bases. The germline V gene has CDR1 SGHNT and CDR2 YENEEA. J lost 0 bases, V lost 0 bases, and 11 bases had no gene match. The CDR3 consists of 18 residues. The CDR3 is CASSLDRGEGCHSYEQYV. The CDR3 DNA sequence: TGTGCCAGCAGCTTAGATCGGGGGGAGGGGTGTCACTCCTACGAGCAGTACGTC.

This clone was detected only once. CDR3 nucleotide sequence: TGTGCCAGCAGTCGCAGGGAATATTCACCCCTCCACTTT. Translating it yields CASSRREYSPLHF. V is TRBV27 and J is TRBJ1-6, with a weak D call TRBD1 (5 bases). Germline V gives CDR1 MNHEY, CDR2 SMNVEV (reference sequence). This CDR3 comprises 13 residues. Trimming removed 5 bases at V and 8 bases at J, with 10 bases between.

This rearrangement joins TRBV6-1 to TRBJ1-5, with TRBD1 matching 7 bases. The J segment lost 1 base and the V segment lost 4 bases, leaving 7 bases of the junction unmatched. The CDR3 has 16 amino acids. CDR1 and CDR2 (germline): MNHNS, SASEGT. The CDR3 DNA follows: TGTGCCAGCAGTGGGTACAGGGGTGGGAGCAATCAGCCCCAGCATTTT. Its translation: CASSGYRGGSNQPQHF.

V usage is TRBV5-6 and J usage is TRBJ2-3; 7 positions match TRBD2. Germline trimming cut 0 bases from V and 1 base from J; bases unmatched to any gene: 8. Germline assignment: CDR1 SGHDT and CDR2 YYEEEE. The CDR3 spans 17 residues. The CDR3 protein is CASSLGPTSAGTDTQYF. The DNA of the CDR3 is TGTGCCAGCAGCTTGGGGCCAACTAGCGCCGGCACAGATACGCAGTATTTT.

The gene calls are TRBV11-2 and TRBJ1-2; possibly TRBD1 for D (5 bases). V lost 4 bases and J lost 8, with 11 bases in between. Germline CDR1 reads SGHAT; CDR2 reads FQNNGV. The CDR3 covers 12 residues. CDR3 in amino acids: CASSSSEGGYTF. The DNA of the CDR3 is TGTGCCAGCAGCTCGTCGGAGGGGGGCTACACCTTC.

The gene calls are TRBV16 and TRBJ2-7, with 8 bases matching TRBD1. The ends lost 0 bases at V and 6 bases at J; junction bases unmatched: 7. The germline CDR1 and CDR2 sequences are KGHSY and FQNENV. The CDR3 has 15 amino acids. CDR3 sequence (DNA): TGTGCCAGCAGCCAATCCAGTGGACAGGGTGGCGAGCAGTACTTC. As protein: CASSQSSGQGGEQYF.

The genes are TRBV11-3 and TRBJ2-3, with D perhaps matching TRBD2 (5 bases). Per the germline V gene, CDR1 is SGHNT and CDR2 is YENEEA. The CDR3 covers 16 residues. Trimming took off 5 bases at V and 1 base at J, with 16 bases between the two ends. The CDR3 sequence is CASSGRGPSGTDTQYF. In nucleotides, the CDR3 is TGTGCCAGCAGCGGACGGGGTCCGTCCGGCACAGATACGCAGTATTTT.

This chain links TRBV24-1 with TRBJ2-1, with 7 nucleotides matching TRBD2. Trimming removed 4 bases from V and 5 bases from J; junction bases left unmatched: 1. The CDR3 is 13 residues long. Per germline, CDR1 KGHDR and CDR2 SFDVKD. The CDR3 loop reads CATSDSGDNEQFF. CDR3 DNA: TGTGCCACCAGTGACAGCGGGGACAATGAGCAGTTCTTC.

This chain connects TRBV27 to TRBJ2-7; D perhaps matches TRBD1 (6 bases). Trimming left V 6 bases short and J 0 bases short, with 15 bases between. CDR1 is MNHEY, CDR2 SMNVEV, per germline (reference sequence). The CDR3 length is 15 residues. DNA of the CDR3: TGTGCCAGCAGCCCTTTTGTGGACAGCTCCTACGAGCAGTACTTC. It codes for CASSPFVDSSYEQYF.

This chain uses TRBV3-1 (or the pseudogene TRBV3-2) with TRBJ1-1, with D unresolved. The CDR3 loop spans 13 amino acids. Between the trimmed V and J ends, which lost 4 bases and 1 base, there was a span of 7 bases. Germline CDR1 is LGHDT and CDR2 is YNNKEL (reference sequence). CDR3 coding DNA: TGTGCCAGCAGCCGCGCGGGGAACACTGAAGCTTTCTTT. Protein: CASSRAGNTEAFF.

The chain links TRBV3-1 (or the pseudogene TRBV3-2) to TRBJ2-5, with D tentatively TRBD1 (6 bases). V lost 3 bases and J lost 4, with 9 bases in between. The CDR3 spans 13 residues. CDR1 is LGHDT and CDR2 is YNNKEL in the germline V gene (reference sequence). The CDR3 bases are TGTGCCAGCAGCCAGCAGGGGTCAGAGACCCAGTACTTC. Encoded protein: CASSQQGSETQYF.

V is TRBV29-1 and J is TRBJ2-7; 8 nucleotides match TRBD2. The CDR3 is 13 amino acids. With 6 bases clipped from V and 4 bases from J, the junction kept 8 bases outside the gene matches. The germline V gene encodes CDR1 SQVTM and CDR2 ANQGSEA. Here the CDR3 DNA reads TGCAGCGTCCCCGGGGGGGACGGGTACGAGCAGTACTTC. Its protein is CSVPGGDGYEQYF.

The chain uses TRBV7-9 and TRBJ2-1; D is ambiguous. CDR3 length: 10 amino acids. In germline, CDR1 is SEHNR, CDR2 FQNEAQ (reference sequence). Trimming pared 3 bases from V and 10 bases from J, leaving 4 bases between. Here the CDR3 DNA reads TGTGCCAGCAGCTTCGGGGAGCAGTTCTTC. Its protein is CASSFGEQFF.

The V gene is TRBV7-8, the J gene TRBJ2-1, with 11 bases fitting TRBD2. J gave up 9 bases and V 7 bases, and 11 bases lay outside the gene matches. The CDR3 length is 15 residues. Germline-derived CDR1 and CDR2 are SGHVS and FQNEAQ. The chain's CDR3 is CASTSGALAGGEQFF. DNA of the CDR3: TGTGCCAGCACCTCGGGGGCGCTAGCGGGAGGTGAGCAGTTCTTC.

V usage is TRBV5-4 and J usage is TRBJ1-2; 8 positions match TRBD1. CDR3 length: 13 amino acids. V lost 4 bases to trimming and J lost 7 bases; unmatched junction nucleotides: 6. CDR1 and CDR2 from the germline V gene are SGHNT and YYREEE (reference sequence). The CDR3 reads CASSGGTGSGYTF. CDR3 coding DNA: TGTGCCAGCAGCGGGGGGACAGGATCTGGCTACACCTTC.

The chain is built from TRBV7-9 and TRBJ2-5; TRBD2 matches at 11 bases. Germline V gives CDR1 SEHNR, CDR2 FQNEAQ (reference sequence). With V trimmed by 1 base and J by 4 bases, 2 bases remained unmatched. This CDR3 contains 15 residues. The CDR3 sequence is CASSLGLAGGETQYF. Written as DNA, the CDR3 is TGTGCCAGCAGCTTAGGGCTAGCGGGAGGAGAGACCCAGTACTTC.